These T cell receptor beta chains were read from a single sample in a study of CXCR3-negative and CXCR3-positive naive CD8 T cells. TCRdb re-called the 5' RACE reads and gives one entry per CDR3 protein, without DNA. This sample's table reports 55,000 to 75,000 distinct CDR3 sequences. What was sequenced was naive CXCR3+ CD8+ T cells from blood. The source is a human donor in good health. Some clones in this sample may be carry-over from other donors' samples. The CDR3 runs from the conserved cysteine through the conserved F or W. The listing skips clone size in some rows; elsewhere it reads once, few, many or a size class.

V: TRBV5-1
size: .
J: TRBJ2-5
CDR3: CASSWPTSGGYPQETQYF

V: TRBV29-1
size: .
J: TRBJ2-7
CDR3: CSVEDGAGLPYEQYF

V: TRBV7-2
size: .
J: TRBJ2-3
CDR3: CASSSATDTQYF

V: TRBV29-1
size: .
J: TRBJ2-2
CDR3: CSVERAGNTGELFF

V: TRBV7-9
size: .
J: TRBJ1-1
CDR3: CASRNLGTEAFF

V: TRBV4-3
size: .
J: TRBJ2-7
CDR3: CASSQERQGDYEQYF

V: TRBV21-1
size: .
J: TRBJ1-5
CDR3: CASSKPGFSMSNQPQHF

V: TRBV28
size: .
J: TRBJ2-2
CDR3: CASSLSPLGANTGELFF

V: TRBV29-1
size: .
J: TRBJ2-3
CDR3: CSVESVPRDTQYF

V: TRBV7-2
size: .
J: TRBJ2-1
CDR3: CASSEGFGDGVYNEQFF

V: TRBV28
size: .
J: TRBJ2-5
CDR3: CASMEAVQETQYF

V: TRBV6-2/TRBV6-3
size: .
J: TRBJ2-3
CDR3: CASSYSPDRGTDTQYF

V: TRBV4-3
size: .
J: TRBJ1-4
CDR3: CASSPAGGGNEKLFF

V: TRBV6-2/TRBV6-3
size: .
J: TRBJ2-1
CDR3: CASNLAGGLDEQFF

V: TRBV20-1
size: .
J: TRBJ1-1
CDR3: CSPSNRGQIIMNTEAFF

V: TRBV19
size: .
J: TRBJ1-1
CDR3: CASSMAPRGEVGAFF

V: TRBV28
size: .
J: TRBJ1-4
CDR3: CASSPSYGVGSEKLFF

V: TRBV11-3
size: .
J: TRBJ2-1
CDR3: CASSDDSRTGWNEQFF

V: TRBV29-1
size: .
J: TRBJ2-1
CDR3: CSVVGHHSYNEQFF

V: TRBV6-5
size: .
J: TRBJ1-2
CDR3: CASSHPRGANYGYTF

V: TRBV9
size: .
J: TRBJ2-3
CDR3: CASSVVPSTDTQYF

V: TRBV4-1
size: .
J: TRBJ2-7
CDR3: CASSQDLGSYEQYF

V: TRBV29-1
size: .
J: TRBJ2-1
CDR3: CSVRPSYNEQFF

V: TRBV25-1
size: .
J: TRBJ2-5
CDR3: CASSEGRGTETQYF

V: TRBV28
size: .
J: TRBJ1-1
CDR3: CASSNPTGDTEAFF

V: TRBV3-1
size: .
J: TRBJ2-3
CDR3: CASSQELTDNRTTDTQYF

V: TRBV7-8
size: .
J: TRBJ2-7
CDR3: CASSEQGAIVSYEQYF

V: TRBV14
size: .
J: TRBJ2-1
CDR3: CASSQVPVLSSYNEQFF

V: TRBV4-3
size: .
J: TRBJ2-7
CDR3: CASSQVVSGYEQYF

V: TRBV4-3
size: .
J: TRBJ1-6
CDR3: CASSQEGGRSPLHF

V: TRBV7-9
size: .
J: TRBJ1-1
CDR3: CASIPDRTNTEAFF

V: TRBV7-2
size: .
J: TRBJ2-1
CDR3: CASSLSDSDGEQFF

V: TRBV29-1
size: .
J: TRBJ1-1
CDR3: CSDRAGDTEAFF

V: TRBV6-5
size: .
J: TRBJ2-5
CDR3: CASSHRATGIETQYF

V: TRBV4-1
size: .
J: TRBJ2-5
CDR3: CASSHRQAVETQYF

V: TRBV14
size: .
J: TRBJ1-6
CDR3: CASSQEIGATYNSPLHF

V: TRBV5-1
size: .
J: TRBJ2-3
CDR3: CASSLAGAEADTQYF

V: TRBV27
size: .
J: TRBJ2-7
CDR3: CASSKGTGGSYEQYF

V: TRBV10-2
size: .
J: TRBJ2-1
CDR3: CASSRGPGNEQFF

V: TRBV4-3
size: .
J: TRBJ2-7
CDR3: CASSHQPGGPGVYEQYF

V: TRBV7-9
size: .
J: TRBJ2-7
CDR3: CASSSPGTGGYEQYF

V: TRBV29-1
size: .
J: TRBJ2-6
CDR3: CSVEEWDIDTGGSSGANVLTF

V: TRBV19
size: .
J: TRBJ2-2
CDR3: CASSIGTANTGELFF

V: TRBV7-9
size: .
J: TRBJ2-3
CDR3: CASSLAASGIHDTQYF

V: TRBV7-9
size: .
J: TRBJ2-1
CDR3: CASSPPGLPVDEQFF

V: TRBV6-2/TRBV6-3
size: .
J: TRBJ2-7
CDR3: CASSPGTGPYEQYF

V: TRBV10-1
size: .
J: TRBJ2-5
CDR3: CASRRLAGGPSETQYF

V: TRBV29-1
size: .
J: TRBJ1-1
CDR3: CSLIGKQGLNTEAFF

V: TRBV10-3
size: medium-sized
J: TRBJ2-3
CDR3: CAISEGHTDTQYF

V: TRBV7-3
size: .
J: TRBJ2-2
CDR3: CASSPSTSSGIFSAGELFF

V: TRBV7-2
size: .
J: TRBJ2-3
CDR3: CASSLGTGPPHTQYF

V: TRBV29-1
size: .
J: TRBJ1-1
CDR3: CSVEKGGRSTEAFF

V: TRBV23-1
size: .
J: TRBJ1-5
CDR3: CASSQSPDRLNQPQHF

V: TRBV4-1
size: .
J: TRBJ1-6
CDR3: CASSLVWDRGSSSPLHF

V: TRBV5-1
size: .
J: TRBJ2-7
CDR3: CASSLLDNLYEQYF